This T cell receptor (beta chain) was retrieved from a study of blood T cell repertoires in COVID-19. Assay used: immunoSEQ multiplex PCR; TCRdb lists only in-frame clones, some missing. Of about 140,000 clones in the sample, about nine tenths were seen once. The participants were between about 18 and 95 years old and came from under 25 US areas. Among Cohort 3 donors, those recovered had two negative PCRs, clearance, or symptom resolution. The CDR3 runs to 15 residues. Trimming cost V 4 bases and J 8 bases, with 19 bases left between them. Germline CDR1 and CDR2: MNHEY and SMNVEV (reference sequence).

The sequence came from a man aged 60 to 69 who had recovered from COVID-19. Sequenced material: PBMCs or T cells enriched from blood (not recorded which). The chain uses TRBV27 and TRBJ2-3; D possibly corresponds to TRBD1 (5 bases). CDR3 sequence: CASSSQQGPLGTQYF. CDR3 DNA: TGTGCCAGCAGTTCACAGCAGGGCCCCCTGGGTACGCAGTATTTT.